This T cell receptor beta chain was found in a study of tumor-infiltrating lymphocytes in primary liver carcinoma. Regarding the study as a whole: Lower overlap was observed for tumor-adjacent and tumor-blood pairs relative to tumor region pairs. Compared with blood, tumor repertoires held significantly more in their top 250 clones.

Co-extraction of both nucleic acids (RNA and DNA) used about 19-33 mg of unsorted bulk tissue. This clonotype is medium-sized (0.01 to 0.1%). The antigen remains unidentified. Making TCR beta cDNA involved approximately 510 ng total RNA and a constant-region primer. Each TCR beta library was derived from three nested multiplex PCR rounds that employed slightly modified ARM-PCR. TRBV1-TRBV30 forward primers paired with a C-beta reverse primer were used in the first two PCR rounds, which ran approximately 11 cycles each. One entry per CDR3 protein, called by TCRdb with MiXCR from the multiplex PCR reads. The sample has roughly 25,000 distinct CDR3 sequences, roughly four fifths seen once. This CDR3 is 15 amino acids long. Germline assignment: CDR1 MNHEY and CDR2 SVGEGT. V was clipped by 2 bases and J by 9 bases, with 17 bases between them.

The TCR originated in a man aged 40-50 years with primary liver carcinoma and hepatitis B virus infection. The chain recombines TRBV6-2 or TRBV6-3 with TRBJ2-4; D may be TRBD2 (7 bases). The sequencing input was liver tumor tissue from sampling region 3. The subset denotes: tumor region T3, left-lateral pole. The CDR3 DNA reads TGTGCCAGCAGTTACGGGGGGGCCCTTGGAGGCATTCAGTACTTC. Its translation: CASSYGGALGGIQYF.